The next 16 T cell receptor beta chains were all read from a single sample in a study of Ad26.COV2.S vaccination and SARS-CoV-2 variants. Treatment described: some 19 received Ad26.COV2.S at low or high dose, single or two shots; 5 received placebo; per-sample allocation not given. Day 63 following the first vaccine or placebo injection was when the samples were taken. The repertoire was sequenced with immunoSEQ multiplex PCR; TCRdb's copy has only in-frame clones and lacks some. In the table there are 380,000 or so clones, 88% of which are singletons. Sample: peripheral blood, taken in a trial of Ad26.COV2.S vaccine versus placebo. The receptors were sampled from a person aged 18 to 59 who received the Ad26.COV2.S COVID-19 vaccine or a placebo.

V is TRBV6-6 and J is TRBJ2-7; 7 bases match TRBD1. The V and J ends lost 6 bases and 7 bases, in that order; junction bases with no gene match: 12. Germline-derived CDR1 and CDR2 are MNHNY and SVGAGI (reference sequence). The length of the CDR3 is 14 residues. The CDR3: CASSPGTAGGEQYF. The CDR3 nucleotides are TGTGCCAGCAGCCCGGGGACAGCCGGCGGTGAGCAGTACTTC.

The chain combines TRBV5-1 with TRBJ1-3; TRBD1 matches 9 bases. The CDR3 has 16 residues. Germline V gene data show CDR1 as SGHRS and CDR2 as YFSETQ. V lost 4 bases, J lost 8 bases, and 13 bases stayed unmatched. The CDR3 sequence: CASSPGQGVVGDTIYF. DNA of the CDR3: TGCGCCAGCAGCCCGGGACAGGGTGTTGTAGGGGACACCATATATTTT.

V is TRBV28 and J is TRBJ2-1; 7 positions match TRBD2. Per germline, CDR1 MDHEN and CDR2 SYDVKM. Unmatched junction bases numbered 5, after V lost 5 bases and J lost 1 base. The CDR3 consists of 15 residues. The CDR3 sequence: CASSSSGRSYNEQFF. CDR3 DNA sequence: TGTGCCAGCAGTAGTAGCGGGCGTTCCTACAATGAGCAGTTCTTC.

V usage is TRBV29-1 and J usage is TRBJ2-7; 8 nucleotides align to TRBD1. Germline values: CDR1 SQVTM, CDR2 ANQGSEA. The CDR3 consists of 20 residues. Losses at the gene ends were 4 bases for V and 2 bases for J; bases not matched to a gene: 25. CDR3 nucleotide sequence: TGCAGCGTTGCTGGTCTGGTTCCAGGGGGCCCGAGACCCGAGACCTACGAGCAGTACTTC. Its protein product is CSVAGLVPGGPRPETYEQYF.

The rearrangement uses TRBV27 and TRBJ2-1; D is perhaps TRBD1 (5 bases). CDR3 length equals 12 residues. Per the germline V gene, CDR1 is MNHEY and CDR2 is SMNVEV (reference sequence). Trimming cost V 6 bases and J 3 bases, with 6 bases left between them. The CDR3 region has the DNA TGTGCCAGCAGACAGGACTACAATGAGCAGTTCTTC. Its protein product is CASRQDYNEQFF.

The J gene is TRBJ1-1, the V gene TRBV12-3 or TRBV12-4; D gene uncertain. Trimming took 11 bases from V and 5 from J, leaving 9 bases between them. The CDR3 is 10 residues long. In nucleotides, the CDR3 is TGTGCCTGTGGTTGGACTGAAGCTTTCTTT. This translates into CACGWTEAFF.

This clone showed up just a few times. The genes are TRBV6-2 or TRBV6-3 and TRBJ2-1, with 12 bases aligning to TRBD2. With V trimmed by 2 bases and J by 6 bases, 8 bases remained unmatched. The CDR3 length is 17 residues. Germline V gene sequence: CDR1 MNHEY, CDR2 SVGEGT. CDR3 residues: CASSYTSGGIGANEQFF. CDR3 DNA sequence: TGTGCCAGCAGTTACACTAGCGGGGGGATTGGGGCCAATGAGCAGTTCTTC.

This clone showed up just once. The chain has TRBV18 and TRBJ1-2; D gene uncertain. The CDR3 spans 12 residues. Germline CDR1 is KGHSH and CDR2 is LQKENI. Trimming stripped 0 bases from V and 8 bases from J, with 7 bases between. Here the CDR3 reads CASSPPGWGYTF. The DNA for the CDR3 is TGTGCCAGCTCACCACCAGGTTGGGGCTACACCTTC.

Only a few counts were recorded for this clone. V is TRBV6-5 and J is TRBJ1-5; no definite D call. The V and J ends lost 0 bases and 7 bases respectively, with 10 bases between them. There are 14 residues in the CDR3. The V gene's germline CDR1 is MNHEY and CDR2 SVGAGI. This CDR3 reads CASSYSSQEQPQHF. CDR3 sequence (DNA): TGTGCCAGCAGTTACTCGAGTCAGGAGCAGCCCCAGCATTTT.

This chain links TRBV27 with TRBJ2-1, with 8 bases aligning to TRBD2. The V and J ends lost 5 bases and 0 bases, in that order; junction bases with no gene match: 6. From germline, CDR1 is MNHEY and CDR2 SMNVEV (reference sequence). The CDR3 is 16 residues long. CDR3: CASSSLLAGSYNEQFF. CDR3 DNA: TGTGCCAGCAGTAGCCTGCTAGCGGGCTCCTACAATGAGCAGTTCTTC.

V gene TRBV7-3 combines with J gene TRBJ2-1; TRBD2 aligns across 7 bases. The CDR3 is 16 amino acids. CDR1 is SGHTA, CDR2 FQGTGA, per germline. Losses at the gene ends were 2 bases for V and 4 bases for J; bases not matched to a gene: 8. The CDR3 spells CASSLGLADYYNEQFF. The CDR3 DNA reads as TGTGCCAGCAGCTTAGGGCTAGCGGATTATTACAATGAGCAGTTCTTC.

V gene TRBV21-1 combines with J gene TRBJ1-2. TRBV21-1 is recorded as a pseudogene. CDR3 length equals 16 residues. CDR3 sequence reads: CASVGPRGRGIYGYTF. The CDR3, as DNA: TGTGCCAGCGTCGGGCCCCGCGGGCGGGGCATCTATGGCTACACCTTC.

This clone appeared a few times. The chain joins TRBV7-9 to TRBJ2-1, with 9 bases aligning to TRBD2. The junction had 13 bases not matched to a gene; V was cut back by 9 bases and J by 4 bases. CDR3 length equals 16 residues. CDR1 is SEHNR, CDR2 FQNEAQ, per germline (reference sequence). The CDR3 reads CASSSGAPPRYNEQFF. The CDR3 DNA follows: TGTGCCAGTTCTAGCGGGGCCCCACCCAGGTACAATGAGCAGTTCTTC.

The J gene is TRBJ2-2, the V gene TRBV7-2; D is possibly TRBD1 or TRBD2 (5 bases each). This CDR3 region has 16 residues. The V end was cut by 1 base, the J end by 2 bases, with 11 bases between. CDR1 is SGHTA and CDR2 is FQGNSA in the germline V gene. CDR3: CASSLVSGHNTGELFF. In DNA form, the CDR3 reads TGTGCCAGCAGCTTAGTCTCGGGGCATAACACCGGGGAGCTGTTTTTT.

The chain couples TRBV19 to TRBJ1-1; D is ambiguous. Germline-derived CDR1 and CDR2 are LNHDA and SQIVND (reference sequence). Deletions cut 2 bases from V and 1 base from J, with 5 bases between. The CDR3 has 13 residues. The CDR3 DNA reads TGTGCCAGTAGTATATCCCCGAACACTGAAGCTTTCTTT. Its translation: CASSISPNTEAFF.

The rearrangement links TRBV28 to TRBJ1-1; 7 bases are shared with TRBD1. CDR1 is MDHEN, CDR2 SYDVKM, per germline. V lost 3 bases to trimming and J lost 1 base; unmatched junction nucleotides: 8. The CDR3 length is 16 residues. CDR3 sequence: CASSLRGQVRNTEAFF. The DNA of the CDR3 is TGTGCCAGCAGTTTGAGGGGGCAGGTCCGGAACACTGAAGCTTTCTTT.